A single sample is the source of the 3 T cell receptor beta chains below, sequenced in a study of T-cell memory formation after mild COVID-19. TCRdb re-analysed the 5' RACE reads in MiXCR, keeping a single row per CDR3 protein. This table has approximately 300,000 distinct CDR3 sequences, around 8% appearing once. The sequenced material came from PBMCs or a T cell subset sorted from them (not recorded which). The source is a man between 18 and 35 years old who had mild COVID-19 (a few samples of this study predate the infection). Cell type and time point are not known.

This clonotype was seen only a few times. The V call is TRBV5-6, the J call TRBJ2-3, with 12 bases aligning to TRBD1. CDR1 and CDR2 (germline): SGHDT, YYEEEE. The CDR3 is 15 residues long. The trim removed 3 bases at V and 6 bases at J, leaving 5 bases unmatched. CDR3 region: CASSWGQGARDTQYF. In DNA, the CDR3 is TGTGCCAGCAGCTGGGGACAGGGGGCGAGGGATACGCAGTATTTT. Supplemented by reference TRBV5-6 and TRBJ2-3, the full variable domain reads DAGVTQSPTHLIKTRGQQVTLRCSPKSGHDTVSWYQQALGQGPQFIFQYYEEEERQRGNFPDRFSGHQFPNYSSELNVNALLLGDSALYLCASSWGQGARDTQYFGPGTRLTVL.

This clonotype was counted only a few times. This chain connects TRBV18 to TRBJ2-3; TRBD1 is a possible D gene (6 bases). V shed 8 bases and J shed 2 bases, with 20 bases lying between them. This CDR3 has 16 residues. Germline V gene sequence: CDR1 KGHSH, CDR2 LQKENI. The CDR3, as DNA: TGTGCCAGCCGAACTGACAGGTCCCAATTCACAGATACGCAGTATTTT. Translating it yields CASRTDRSQFTDTQYF.

This clonotype was counted between two and nine times. J is TRBJ2-1 and V is TRBV3-1; maybe TRBD2 (7 bases). The V gene lost 6 bases and the J gene lost 9 bases, with 18 bases spanning the gap. This CDR3 contains 14 residues. Germline loops: CDR1 LGHDT, CDR2 YNNKEL (reference sequence). The CDR3 spells CASREMAGAGEQFF. The CDR3 nucleotides read TGTGCCAGCAGAGAAATGGCGGGGGCAGGTGAGCAGTTCTTC.